The 13 T cell receptor beta chains in this list originate from one sample, sequenced in a study of cytomegalovirus exposure and HLA in healthy donors. The PCR was carried out with 60 Vbeta primers and 13 Jbeta primers. TCRdb's copy holds only in-frame clones and misses some; the assay was immunoSEQ multiplex PCR. The sample includes roughly 150,000 clones, roughly 73% of them seen just once. Sequenced material: PBMCs. The receptors shown here come from a man between 18 and 29 years old in good health and CMV-seropositive.

The rearrangement joins TRBV28 to TRBJ2-4; no clear D gene. V lost 6 bases, J lost 1 base, and 13 bases lay in between. CDR1 is MDHEN, CDR2 SYDVKM, per germline. The CDR3 spans 15 residues. CDR3: CASRPNGWAKNIQYF. In nucleotides, the CDR3 is TGTGCCAGCAGACCCAACGGGTGGGCCAAAAACATTCAGTACTTC.

This clone has just a few counts. V gene TRBV10-2 combines with J gene TRBJ2-5; tentative D call: TRBD1 (5 bases). Trimming removed 2 bases from V and 5 bases from J, with 9 bases in between. The CDR3 contains 13 residues. Germline loops: CDR1 WSHSY, CDR2 SAAADI. The CDR3 region has the DNA TGCGCCAGCAGTGAGATGGACAAGGAGACCCAGTACTTC. It codes for CASSEMDKETQYF.

This clone was seen just once. The V gene is TRBV27, the J gene TRBJ1-1, with D possibly being TRBD1 (6 bases). The CDR3 spans 16 residues. Trimming shortened V by 7 bases and J by 1 base, and 19 bases separated the two germline ends. Germline V lookup: CDR1 MNHEY, CDR2 SMNVEV (reference sequence). CDR3 in DNA: TGTGCCAGCAACCGGGTAAGAGGGACACCGAACACTGAAGCTTTCTTT. Translation: CASNRVRGTPNTEAFF.

The chain carries TRBV18 and TRBJ2-1, with D perhaps TRBD2 (6 bases). The ends were cut back, 4 bases at V and 0 bases at J, with 16 bases in the middle. This CDR3 contains 17 residues. Germline V gives CDR1 KGHSH, CDR2 LQKENI. This CDR3 is CASSLGGAGHSYNEQFF. CDR3 bases: TGTGCCAGCTCACTGGGCGGGGCGGGTCACTCCTACAATGAGCAGTTCTTC.

Written as DNA, the CDR3 is TGTGCCAGCAGCCCCCAAGGTGAGGGAAGGAGAAACACCATATATTTT. Translating gives CASSPQGEGRRNTIYF. V and J are TRBV7-9 and TRBJ1-3, with D uncertain. Germline CDR1 reads SEHNR; CDR2 reads FQNEAQ (reference sequence). V was shortened by 5 bases and J by 5 bases, with 19 bases between the two germline ends. CDR3 length: 16 residues.

The V call is TRBV6-4, the J call TRBJ2-1; 7 bases are shared with TRBD2. Losses at the gene ends were 0 bases for V and 8 bases for J; bases not matched to a gene: 4. This CDR3 has 14 residues. Germline V gene lookup returns CDR1 MRHNA and CDR2 SNTAGT. CDR3 sequence reads: CASSDSGRVDEQFF. For the CDR3, the DNA is TGTGCCAGCAGTGACTCAGGGAGGGTGGATGAGCAGTTCTTC.

This chain links TRBV28 with TRBJ1-5; D is ambiguous. The CDR3 is made up of 13 amino acids. V was clipped by 5 bases and J by 2 bases, with 7 bases between them. Germline V gene lookup returns CDR1 MDHEN and CDR2 SYDVKM. The CDR3 DNA sequence: TGTGCCAGCAGTCCGGGAGGCAATCAGCCCCAGCATTTT. It translates to CASSPGGNQPQHF. The entire variable domain, with the rest obtained from reference TRBV28 and TRBJ1-5, is as follows: DVKVTQSSRYLVKRTGEKVFLECVQDMDHENMFWYRQDPGLGLRLIYFSYDVKMKEKGDIPEGYSVSREKKERFSLILESASTNQTSMYLCASSPGGNQPQHFGDGTRLSIL.

The chain uses TRBV19 and TRBJ2-1, with 10 bases identical to TRBD2. The junction had 6 bases not matched to a gene; V was cut back by 10 bases and J by 3 bases. The germline V gene encodes CDR1 LNHDA and CDR2 SQIVND (reference sequence). CDR3 size: 14 residues. The CDR3 DNA is TGTGCCACATCAGCGGGAGGGGACTACAATGAGCAGTTCTTC. This gives the protein CATSAGGDYNEQFF.

The DNA for the CDR3 is TGTGCCAGCAGCTCCCGGACTAGCGGGAGCCATCGTGAGCAGTTCTTC. Protein sequence: CASSSRTSGSHREQFF. The rearrangement links TRBV11-3 to TRBJ2-1, with 13 bases that match TRBD2. The germline CDR1 and CDR2 sequences are SGHNT and YENEEA. Germline trimming cut 4 bases from V and 9 bases from J; bases unmatched to any gene: 9. The CDR3 length is 16 residues.

This rearrangement joins TRBV6-1 to TRBJ2-7; 9 nucleotides line up with TRBD1. CDR1 MNHNS and CDR2 SASEGT come from the germline V gene. The CDR3 covers 15 residues. V was pared by 7 bases and J by 3 bases, with 10 bases of the junction left unmatched. Here the CDR3 reads CASKPGQGLLYEQYF. For the CDR3, the DNA is TGTGCCAGCAAGCCGGGACAGGGACTTCTCTACGAGCAGTACTTC.

The chain carries TRBV19 and TRBJ1-2, with D perhaps matching TRBD1 (6 bases). V dropped 1 base and J dropped 4 bases, with 13 bases sitting between them. This CDR3 spans 15 amino acids. Germline V lookup: CDR1 LNHDA, CDR2 SQIVND (reference sequence). The CDR3 DNA reads TGTGCCAGTAGTATAGGGGGCGACAGGATCTATGGCTACACCTTC. Translation: CASSIGGDRIYGYTF.

This clone showed up just once. DNA of the CDR3: TGTGCCACCAGCTCGGGACAGGGGGTTTACGAGCAGTACTTC. Translated, it gives CATSSGQGVYEQYF. This sequence joins TRBV15 and TRBJ2-7; 11 bases are shared with TRBD1. CDR1 LNHNV and CDR2 YYDKDF come from the germline V gene (reference sequence). The V and J ends lost 5 bases and 4 bases, in that order; junction bases with no gene match: 4. The CDR3 covers 14 residues.

The chain recombines TRBV29-1 with TRBJ2-7, with D possibly TRBD2 on 5 matching bases. V was cut by 5 bases and J by 0 bases, with 11 bases left in between. This CDR3 is 13 amino acids long. Germline V gene data show CDR1 as SQVTM and CDR2 as ANQGSEA. CDR3 DNA sequence: TGCAGCGTTTCAAGGAGGAGCTCCTACGAGCAGTACTTC. Its protein is CSVSRRSSYEQYF.